A single sample is the source of the 32 T cell receptor beta chains below, sequenced in a study of beta chain features in type 1 diabetes. Study-wide points: Within each of all four CD4+ subsets, Type 1 diabetes patients had TCRB CDR3s that were moderately but significantly shorter.

These TCRs' antigens remain unknown. Every isolated RNA sample was fully reverse transcribed, so sequencing captured expressed TCRB transcripts. Profiling relied on immunoSEQ multiplex PCR, and the TCRdb table lists in-frame clones only, not all of them. This table holds hundreds of thousands of clones, more than 12% found once. Input material: naive CD4+ T cells from blood. The receptors stem from a man between 18 and 29 years old with type 1 diabetes.

The CDR3 sequence is CASSIGTGTPYNEQFF. For the CDR3, the DNA is TGTGCCAGTAGTATCGGTACCGGTACCCCGTACAATGAGCAGTTCTTC. The genes are TRBV19 and TRBJ2-1; D call uncertain. Trimming shortened V by 3 bases and J by 4 bases, and 16 bases separated the two germline ends. The CDR3 runs 16 residues. Germline V lookup: CDR1 LNHDA, CDR2 SQIVND (reference sequence).

This clone showed up just a few times. The chain employs TRBV25-1 and TRBJ1-2, with D maybe TRBD1 (6 bases). The CDR3 spans 14 residues. Trimming took 3 bases from V and 6 from J, leaving 14 bases between them. The germline V gene has CDR1 MGHDK and CDR2 SYGVNS. The CDR3 is CASSEPQRGDGYTF. The CDR3 region has the DNA TGTGCCAGCAGTGAGCCTCAGAGGGGGGATGGCTACACCTTC.

This clone was counted only a few times. The V call is TRBV10-3, the J call TRBJ2-7; 7 positions agree with TRBD2. The trim removed 4 bases at V and 0 bases at J, leaving 6 bases unmatched. Germline values: CDR1 ENHRY, CDR2 SYGVKD. This CDR3 contains 15 residues. CDR3 in amino acids: CAISVTSPHSYEQYF. CDR3 coding DNA: TGTGCCATCAGTGTGACTAGCCCCCACTCCTACGAGCAGTACTTC.

The rearrangement joins TRBV11-1 to TRBJ2-1; TRBD2 matches at 8 bases. The junction had 4 bases not matched to a gene; V was cut back by 3 bases and J by 0 bases. The CDR3 loop spans 16 amino acids. Germline loops: CDR1 SGHAT, CDR2 FQDESV (reference sequence). The chain's CDR3 is CASSFLLAASYNEQFF. Written as DNA, the CDR3 is TGTGCCAGCAGCTTTCTACTAGCGGCCTCCTACAATGAGCAGTTCTTC.

This clone came up a few times. The J gene is TRBJ1-2, the V gene TRBV30, with D unclear. The V end was cut by 2 bases, the J end by 8 bases, with 18 bases between. CDR3 length: 14 residues. CDR1 and CDR2 (germline): GTSNPN, SVGIG (reference sequence). This CDR3 is CAWSPPSLGPGYTF. In DNA, the CDR3 is TGTGCCTGGAGTCCCCCGTCTTTGGGCCCCGGCTACACCTTC. Based on the CDR3 plus reference TRBV30 and TRBJ1-2, the full variable domain is SQTIHQWPATLVQPVGSPLSLECTVEGTSNPNLYWYRQAAGRGLQLLFYSVGIGQISSEVPQNLSASRPQDRQFILSSKKLLLSDSGFYLCAWSPPSLGPGYTFGSGTRLTVV.

The chain combines TRBV20-1 with TRBJ2-1; the match to TRBD1 covers 8 bases. Trimming cost V 6 bases and J 11 bases; bases outside gene matches: 6. Germline V CDR1 and CDR2: DFQATT, SNEGSKA (reference sequence). The CDR3 sequence is 11 residues long. The CDR3 bases are TGCAGTGCCCCGGACAGGGAGAAGCAGTTCTTC. Amino acid sequence: CSAPDREKQFF.

In its sample, this clone was seen a few times. This sequence joins TRBV21-1 and TRBJ1-6; the table names TRBD1, a call not compared with the DNA. TRBV21-1 represents a pseudogene. The CDR3 has 14 residues. The CDR3 sequence: CASSRGQVDSPLHF. In DNA, the CDR3 is TGTGCCAGCTCCCGCGGACAGGTAGATTCACCCCTCCACTTT.

This clone occurred a few times. This chain links TRBV7-9 with TRBJ2-5, with D maybe TRBD2 (5 bases). CDR1 SEHNR and CDR2 FQNEAQ come from the germline V gene (reference sequence). V was trimmed by 2 bases and J by 1 base, leaving 17 bases between them. This CDR3 comprises 17 residues. DNA for the CDR3: TGTGCCAGCAGCTTACCTGGAGTAGCGCGACGCCAAGAGACCCAGTACTTC. Translated, it gives CASSLPGVARRQETQYF.

The genes are TRBV19 and TRBJ2-7; maybe TRBD2 (5 bases). Germline lookup yields CDR1 LNHDA and CDR2 SQIVND (reference sequence). Deletions cut 5 bases from V and 0 bases from J, with 17 bases between. The CDR3 is made up of 16 amino acids. The CDR3 nucleotides read TGTGCCAGTAGTTCTTCCCGGGATCGAGGCTCCTACGAGCAGTACTTC. Translated, it gives CASSSSRDRGSYEQYF.

This clone has only a few counts. V gene TRBV7-9 combines with J gene TRBJ1-2; D is unclear. Germline V lookup: CDR1 SEHNR, CDR2 FQNEAQ (reference sequence). The CDR3 consists of 14 residues. The ends were cut back, 1 base at V and 3 bases at J, with 9 bases in the middle. This chain's CDR3 is CASSLVAGDYGYTF. CDR3 DNA: TGTGCCAGCAGCTTAGTGGCGGGTGACTATGGCTACACCTTC.

This sequence joins TRBV2 and TRBJ1-1, with TRBD1 matching over 7 bases. The germline CDR1 and CDR2 sequences are SNHLY and FYNNEI. The CDR3 runs 15 residues. V lost 6 bases and J lost 5; bases outside the gene matches: 12. The CDR3 DNA reads as TGTGCCAGCAGCCCTCGGGAGGGGGCGAGAACTGAAGCTTTCTTT. Translated, it gives CASSPREGARTEAFF.

This chain connects TRBV5-6 to TRBJ2-5, with D hard to call. V was cut by 1 base and J by 5 bases, with 12 bases left in between. In germline, CDR1 is SGHDT, CDR2 YYEEEE. This CDR3 spans 14 amino acids. The CDR3 is CASSLRAVRETQYF. The CDR3 DNA follows: TGTGCCAGCAGCTTGCGGGCCGTACGGGAGACCCAGTACTTC.

In this sample, this clone turned up a few times. The chain combines TRBV4-2 with TRBJ2-5; D is undetermined. In germline, CDR1 is LGHNA, CDR2 YNFKEQ. The CDR3 consists of 16 residues. V was trimmed by 1 base and J by 5 bases, leaving 17 bases between them. The CDR3 protein is CASSQGPQLTAETQYF. CDR3 DNA: TGTGCCAGCAGCCAAGGTCCTCAGCTAACTGCGGAGACCCAGTACTTC.

A few counts support this clone. The rearrangement links TRBV5-1 to TRBJ2-1; D is perhaps TRBD1 or TRBD2 (5 bases each). The CDR3 consists of 13 residues. Germline CDR1 is SGHRS and CDR2 is YFSETQ. Trimming pared 4 bases from V and 8 bases from J, leaving 13 bases between. The CDR3 loop reads CASSVSMGDEQFF. The CDR3 bases are TGCGCCAGCAGCGTGTCCATGGGGGATGAGCAGTTCTTC.

This rearrangement joins TRBV30 to TRBJ2-7, with 10 bases matching TRBD1. Losses at the gene ends were 3 bases for V and 4 bases for J; bases not matched to a gene: 6. Germline CDR1 reads GTSNPN; CDR2 reads SVGIG (reference sequence). The CDR3 covers 14 residues. The CDR3 sequence is CAWSRDRGMYEQYF. CDR3 sequence (DNA): TGTGCCTGGAGCCGGGACAGGGGTATGTACGAGCAGTACTTC.

The chain couples TRBV7-9 to TRBJ1-6; D not resolved. CDR1 is SEHNR and CDR2 is FQNEAQ in the germline V gene (reference sequence). V lost 1 base, J lost 10 bases, and 5 bases lay in between. CDR3 length: 12 residues. The CDR3 reads CASSLVSSPLHF. As DNA, the CDR3 is TGTGCCAGCAGCTTAGTAAGCTCACCCCTCCACTTT.

This clone was counted many times. The CDR3 nucleotides are TGTGCCAGCAGCCTGAACGGTCACTCCTACAATGAGCAGTTCTTC. This translates into CASSLNGHSYNEQFF. This chain joins TRBV9 and TRBJ2-1; the D is unclear. Germline CDR1 and CDR2: SGDLS and YYNGEE. The CDR3 runs 15 residues. V was trimmed by 4 bases and J by 0 bases, leaving 11 bases between them.

This clone has a handful of counts. This sequence joins TRBV5-4 and TRBJ2-2, with 10 bases lining up with TRBD2. The CDR3 is made up of 16 amino acids. Germline CDR1 and CDR2: SGHNT and YYREEE (reference sequence). V lost 3 bases and J lost 1; bases outside the gene matches: 3. CDR3 in amino acids: CASSSGLARNTGELFF. The CDR3 nucleotides are TGTGCCAGCAGCTCGGGACTAGCGAGGAACACCGGGGAGCTGTTTTTT. The full variable domain, rest sourced from reference TRBV5-4 and TRBJ2-2, is ETGVTQSPTHLIKTRGQQVTLRCSSQSGHNTVSWYQQALGQGPQFIFQYYREEENGRGNFPPRFSGLQFPNYSSELNVNALELDDSALYLCASSSGLARNTGELFFGEGSRLTVL.

This clone was picked up a small number of times. The chain uses TRBV28 and TRBJ2-5; D perhaps matches TRBD1 (6 bases). The CDR3 covers 13 residues. The V and J ends lost 5 bases and 4 bases respectively, with 11 bases between them. The germline gives CDR1 MDHEN, CDR2 SYDVKM. The chain's CDR3 is CASSPGAGETQYF. CDR3 sequence (DNA): TGTGCCAGCAGTCCAGGGGCTGGAGAGACCCAGTACTTC.

This clone showed up just a few times. The chain has TRBV7-9 and TRBJ2-1; 12 positions match TRBD2. There are 15 residues in the CDR3. Germline lookup yields CDR1 SEHNR and CDR2 FQNEAQ (reference sequence). The ends lost 0 bases at V and 10 bases at J; junction bases unmatched: 4. The CDR3 DNA reads TGTGCCAGCAGCTTAGCAACTAGCGGGAGGAGGGAGCAGTTCTTC. This gives the protein CASSLATSGRREQFF. The full variable domain, completed using reference TRBV7-9 and TRBJ2-1, is DTGVSQNPRHKITKRGQNVTFRCDPISEHNRLYWYRQTLGQGPEFLTYFQNEAQLEKSRLLSDRFSAERPKGSFSTLEIQRTEQGDSAMYLCASSLATSGRREQFFGPGTRLTVL.

The V and J genes are TRBV19 and TRBJ2-5; perhaps TRBD2 as D (5 bases). The CDR3 extends over 16 amino acids. CDR1 is LNHDA, CDR2 SQIVND, per germline (reference sequence). V was shortened by 4 bases and J by 2 bases, with 17 bases between the two germline ends. CDR3 in DNA: TGTGCCAGTAGTACCTCCGTCTCAGCGGATCAAGAGACCCAGTACTTC. This encodes CASSTSVSADQETQYF.

The chain has TRBV7-9 and TRBJ2-1; D remains ambiguous. Germline CDR1 and CDR2: SEHNR and FQNEAQ (reference sequence). There are 12 residues in the CDR3. V was clipped by 5 bases and J by 5 bases, with 7 bases between them. This CDR3 reads CASSNPNNEQFF. The CDR3 nucleotides read TGTGCCAGCAGCAACCCGAACAATGAGCAGTTCTTC.

Points on this clone: The sample has other DNA sequences that encode this CDR3 too. The chain employs TRBV28 and TRBJ2-7; 10 bases are shared with TRBD1. The CDR3 totals 14 residues. V lost 4 bases to trimming and J lost 5 bases; unmatched junction nucleotides: 5. CDR1 is MDHEN and CDR2 is SYDVKM in the germline V gene. CDR3 in DNA: TGTGCCAGCAGTTCACCGGGACAGGGGAACGAGCAGTACTTC. Translating it yields CASSSPGQGNEQYF.

The rearrangement joins TRBV9 to TRBJ1-2, with 11 bases fitting TRBD1. Germline values: CDR1 SGDLS, CDR2 YYNGEE. After removal of 4 bases from V and 7 bases from J, the junction contained 6 bases not matched to a gene. The CDR3 loop spans 14 amino acids. The CDR3 nucleotides are TGTGCCAGCAGCACGGACAGGGGGCTAGGTGGCTACACCTTC. This sequence encodes CASSTDRGLGGYTF.

In DNA, the CDR3 is TGTGCCTGGAGTGCGACCTACGGTGAGCAGTTCTTC. As protein: CAWSATYGEQFF. This chain links TRBV30 with TRBJ2-1; D remains ambiguous. V gave up 1 base and J gave up 9 bases, with 10 bases separating them. Per germline, CDR1 GTSNPN and CDR2 SVGIG (reference sequence). This CDR3 has 12 residues.

This clone has only a few counts. J is TRBJ1-1 and V is TRBV27; D unclear. The V and J ends lost 5 bases and 7 bases respectively, with 11 bases between them. Germline lookup yields CDR1 MNHEY and CDR2 SMNVEV (reference sequence). The CDR3 has 12 amino acids. In DNA form, the CDR3 reads TGTGCCAGCAGTCCCCTCTCGGGTGAAGCTTTCTTT. Protein: CASSPLSGEAFF.

The chain recombines TRBV30 with TRBJ1-4, with D uncertain. Germline V gene data show CDR1 as GTSNPN and CDR2 as SVGIG (reference sequence). This CDR3 region has 14 residues. V lost 0 bases and J lost 8, with 13 bases in between. As DNA, the CDR3 is TGTGCCTGGAGTGTATTCGGGATAAGAGAAAAACTGTTTTTT. This gives the protein CAWSVFGIREKLFF.

The chain joins TRBV5-1 to TRBJ2-3; D gene unclear. Trimming cost V 0 bases and J 2 bases, with 13 bases left between them. CDR1 is SGHRS and CDR2 is YFSETQ in the germline V gene. This CDR3 has 16 residues. CDR3 sequence: CASSLDVGFATDTQYF. CDR3 nucleotides: TGCGCCAGCAGCTTGGATGTAGGATTCGCCACAGATACGCAGTATTTT.

This clone was seen a few times. V usage is TRBV9 and J usage is TRBJ2-6, with no clear D. The V gene lost 0 bases and the J gene lost 0 bases, with 10 bases spanning the gap. Per germline, CDR1 SGDLS and CDR2 YYNGEE. The CDR3 loop spans 17 amino acids. The CDR3 bases are TGTGCCAGCAGCGTAGATCCTTATCCCTCTGGGGCCAACGTCCTGACTTTC. Translated, it gives CASSVDPYPSGANVLTF.

V usage is TRBV11-3 and J usage is TRBJ2-1; 8 bases fit TRBD1. In germline, CDR1 is SGHNT, CDR2 YENEEA. J lost 2 bases, V lost 3 bases, and 3 bases had no gene match. CDR3 size: 15 residues. DNA of the CDR3: TGTGCCAGCAGCTTCAGGGGGCAAGCCTACAATGAGCAGTTCTTC. This codes for CASSFRGQAYNEQFF.

The J gene is TRBJ2-3, the V gene TRBV5-1, with D unresolved. CDR1 and CDR2 (germline): SGHRS, YFSETQ. V gave up 6 bases and J gave up 2 bases, with 16 bases separating them. This CDR3 comprises 15 residues. Here the CDR3 DNA reads TGCGCCAGCACGTGGGGATCCACCTTCACAGATACGCAGTATTTT. As protein: CASTWGSTFTDTQYF.

A few counts support this clone. The gene calls are TRBV30 and TRBJ1-1; the D is unclear. V was trimmed by 2 bases and J by 11 bases, leaving 15 bases between them. This CDR3 has 12 residues. Germline-derived CDR1 and CDR2 are GTSNPN and SVGIG (reference sequence). Written as DNA, the CDR3 is TGTGCCTGGAGTTTAGGGAGGAACTACGCTTTCTTT. It translates to CAWSLGRNYAFF.